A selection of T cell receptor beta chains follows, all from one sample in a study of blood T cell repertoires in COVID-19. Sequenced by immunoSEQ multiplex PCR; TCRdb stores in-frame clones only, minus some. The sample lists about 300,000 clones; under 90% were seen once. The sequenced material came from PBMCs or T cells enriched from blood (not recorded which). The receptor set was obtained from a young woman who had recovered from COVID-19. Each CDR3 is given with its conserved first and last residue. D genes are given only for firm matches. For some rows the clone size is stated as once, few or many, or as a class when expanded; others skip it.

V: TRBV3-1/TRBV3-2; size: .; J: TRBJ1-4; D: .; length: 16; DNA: TGTGCCAGCAGCCAAGGGGGGGGAGGGTTTGGTGAAAAACTGTTTTTT; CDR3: CASSQGGGGFGEKLFF
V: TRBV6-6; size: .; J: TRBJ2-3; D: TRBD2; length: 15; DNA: TGTGCCAGCAGTTCGGGCGGGAGATCAACAGATACGCAGTATTTT; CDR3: CASSSGGRSTDTQYF
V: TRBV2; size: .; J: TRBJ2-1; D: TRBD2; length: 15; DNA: TGTGCCAGCACGGGGGAGCGGGAGATAAAGAATGAGCAGTTCTTC; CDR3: CASTGEREIKNEQFF
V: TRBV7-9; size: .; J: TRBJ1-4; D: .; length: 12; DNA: TGTGCCAGCAGCGCATCGTTCGGAAAACTGTTTTTT; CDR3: CASSASFGKLFF
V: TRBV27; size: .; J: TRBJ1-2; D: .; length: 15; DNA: TGTGCCAGCAGTTCCCCGCGGACAGAAAACTATGGCTACACCTTC; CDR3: CASSSPRTENYGYTF
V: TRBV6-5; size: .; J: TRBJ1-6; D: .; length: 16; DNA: TGTGCCAGCAGTTACTCGGGGAGCGTCAATAATTCACCCCTCCACTTT; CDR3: CASSYSGSVNNSPLHF
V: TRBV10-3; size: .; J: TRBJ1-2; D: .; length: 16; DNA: TGTGCCACCAGCCGCGAAGGGGCAGTCCCACCCTATGGCTACACCTTC; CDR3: CATSREGAVPPYGYTF
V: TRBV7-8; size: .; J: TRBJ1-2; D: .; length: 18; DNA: TGTGCCAGCAGCCCTAGCCTAGCCAACAGGGAGAATAACTATGGCTACACCTTC; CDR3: CASSPSLANRENNYGYTF
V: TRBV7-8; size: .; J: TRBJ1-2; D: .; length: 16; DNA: TGTGCCAGCAGCCGATCTAGGAACACAAGATTCTATGGCTACACCTTC; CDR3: CASSRSRNTRFYGYTF
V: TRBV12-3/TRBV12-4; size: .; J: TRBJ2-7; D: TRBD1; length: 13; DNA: TGTGCCAGCAGTTTAGGGACAGGACCCGAGCAGTACTTC; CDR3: CASSLGTGPEQYF
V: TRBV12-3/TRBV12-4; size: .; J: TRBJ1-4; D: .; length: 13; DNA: TGTGCCAGCATCCGCGGGGAGGGGGAAAAACTGTTTTTT; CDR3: CASIRGEGEKLFF
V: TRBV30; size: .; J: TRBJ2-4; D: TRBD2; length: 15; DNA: TGTGCCTGGAGCGTCCCCCGGGGGGGTTTGGACATTCAGTACTTC; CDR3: CAWSVPRGGLDIQYF
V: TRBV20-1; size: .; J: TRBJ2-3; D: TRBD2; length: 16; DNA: TGCAGTGCTAGTTCGGGAATAGCGGGTAGCACAGATACGCAGTATTTT; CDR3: CSASSGIAGSTDTQYF
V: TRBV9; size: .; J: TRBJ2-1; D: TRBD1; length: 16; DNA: TGTGCCAGCAGCGTAGGGCCGGGACAGGGGGGAGATGAGCAGTTCTTC; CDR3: CASSVGPGQGGDEQFF
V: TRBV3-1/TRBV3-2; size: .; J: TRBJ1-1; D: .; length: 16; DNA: TGTGCCAGCAGCACCCGAAGGACGGGGGGCGGCACTGAAGCTTTCTTT; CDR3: CASSTRRTGGGTEAFF
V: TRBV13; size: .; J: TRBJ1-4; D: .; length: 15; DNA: TGTGCCAGCAGCTTAGGCCCCGGGGTTTCTGAAAAACTGTTTTTT; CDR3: CASSLGPGVSEKLFF
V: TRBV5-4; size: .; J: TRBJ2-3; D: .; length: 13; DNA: TGTGCCAGCATTGGACTATCCACAGATACGCAGTATTTT; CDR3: CASIGLSTDTQYF
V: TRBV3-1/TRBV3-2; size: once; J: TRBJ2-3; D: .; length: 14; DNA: TGTGCCAGCAGACCCGCCGGTGGCACAGATACGCAGTATTTT; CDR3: CASRPAGGTDTQYF
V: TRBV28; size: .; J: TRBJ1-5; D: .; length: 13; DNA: TGTGCCAGCAGTTTGGAAGGGGTTCAGCCCCAGCATTTT; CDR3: CASSLEGVQPQHF
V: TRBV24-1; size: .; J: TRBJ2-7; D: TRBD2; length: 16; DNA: TGTGCCACCAGTGAGCCTCGACTAGCGGAGTCGAGTGAGCAGTACTTC; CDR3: CATSEPRLAESSEQYF
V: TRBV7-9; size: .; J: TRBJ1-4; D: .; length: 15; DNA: TGTGCCAGCAGTAAAAGGCCAGGGGCCGATGAAAAACTGTTTTTT; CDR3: CASSKRPGADEKLFF
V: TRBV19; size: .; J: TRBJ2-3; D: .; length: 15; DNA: TGTGCCAGTAGTATATTAGCGGTGAGCACAGATACGCAGTATTTT; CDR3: CASSILAVSTDTQYF
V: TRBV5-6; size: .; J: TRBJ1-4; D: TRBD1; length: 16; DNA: TGTGCCAGCAGCTTTCTTGGGACAGGGAGAAATGAAAAACTGTTTTTT; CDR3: CASSFLGTGRNEKLFF
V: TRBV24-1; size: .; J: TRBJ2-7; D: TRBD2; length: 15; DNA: TGTGCCACCAGTGCCGGGACTAGCGCTTCCTACGAGCAGTACTTC; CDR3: CATSAGTSASYEQYF
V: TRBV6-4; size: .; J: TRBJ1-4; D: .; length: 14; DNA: TGTGCCAGCAGGGCCAGCGGGACTAATGAAAAACTGTTTTTT; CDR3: CASRASGTNEKLFF
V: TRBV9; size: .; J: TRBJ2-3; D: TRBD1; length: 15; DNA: TGTGCCAGCAGCGTGGAGGACAGGGGGTCCGATACGCAGTATTTT; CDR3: CASSVEDRGSDTQYF